This T cell receptor beta chain was captured by sequencing in a study of T-cell reconstitution after alpha-beta-depleted transplantation in children. Points from the study as a whole: Diversity of TCRbeta at day 60 was high in some patients, arising from surviving recipient T cells and thymic progenitors. Reportedly, alpha-beta T cells present about two months post-transplant originated from several hundred expanded clones of graft origin. Newly produced T cells mostly provided counts and TCRbeta diversity after one year, as hyperexpanded clones declined.

This CDR3 is 16 amino acids long. The ends lost 5 bases at V and 3 bases at J; junction bases unmatched: 7. Germline V gives CDR1 SGHVS, CDR2 FNYEAQ. A TCRbeta library incorporating unique molecular identifiers was prepared. TCRdb reanalysed the PCR reads using MiXCR and keeps one entry per CDR3 protein. Found here are a few hundred thousand distinct CDR3 sequences, about 7% of them singletons; the top ten hold more than 5.5%. This clonotype was counted many times. Its target is unknown. The rearrangement joins TRBV7-6 to TRBJ1-1, with 12 bases matching TRBD1. The origin of this receptor is a boy aged 2 to 10 with acute lymphoblastic leukemia, due to receive a stem cell transplant. The sequenced sample was PBMCs, obtained before TCRalphabeta/CD19-depleted stem cell transplant. The CDR3 loop reads CASSGWDRGLDTEAFF. CDR3 in DNA: TGTGCCAGCAGCGGGTGGGACAGGGGGCTCGACACTGAAGCTTTCTTT.